These T cell receptor beta chains were read from a single sample in a study of T cell responses to AZD1222 COVID-19 vaccine. Clones were read by immunoSEQ multiplex PCR, and TCRdb kept only the in-frame ones, dropping some. Of roughly 100,000 clones in the sample, approximately 92% were seen once. Specimen: peripheral blood, collected 28 days after the second AZD1222 dose. The receptor set was obtained from an adult who received the AZD1222 COVID-19 vaccine. CDR3s include the opening cysteine and the closing phenylalanine or tryptophan. D genes are given only for firm matches. Expanded clones are given a class, and other clones once, few, many or no size at all.

TRBV28	TRBJ2-4	-	-	CATSTWRVDRLQYF	TGTGCCACCTCAACCTGGCGAGTGGACCGGCTTCAGTACTTC
TRBV18	TRBJ1-1	-	-	CASSPVQGMNTEAFF	TGTGCCAGCTCCCCCGTACAGGGTATGAACACTGAAGCTTTCTTT
TRBV5-5	TRBJ1-5	-	-	CASSRWAGINQPQHF	TGTGCCAGCAGCCGGTGGGCAGGGATCAATCAGCCCCAGCATTTT
TRBV6-6	TRBJ2-7	-	-	CASRLTGEQYF	TGTGCCAGCAGGTTGACTGGAGAGCAGTACTTC
TRBV7-9	TRBJ2-3	-	once	CASSPYGAAQYF	TGTGCCAGCAGCCCTTATGGAGCGGCGCAGTATTTT
TRBV5-5	TRBJ1-1	-	once	CASSLGQANTEAFF	TGTGCCAGCAGCTTGGGGCAGGCCAACACTGAAGCTTTCTTT
TRBV19	TRBJ1-1	-	few	CASSMREMNTEAFF	TGTGCCAGTAGTATGAGGGAGATGAACACTGAAGCTTTCTTT
TRBV14	TRBJ1-2	-	-	CASSQGSAVGYGYTF	TGTGCCAGCAGCCAAGGCTCGGCGGTGGGATATGGCTACACCTTC
TRBV7-6	TRBJ2-3	TRBD2	-	CASSLPGTSGRSYTQYF	TGTGCCAGCAGCTTACCCGGGACTAGCGGGAGATCGTATACGCAGTATTTT
TRBV19	TRBJ2-1	-	-	CASSASLRYEQFF	TGTGCCAGTAGCGCTAGCTTGAGGTATGAGCAGTTCTTC
TRBV28	TRBJ2-7	-	-	CASSLEGWAQYF	TGTGCCAGCAGCCTCGAGGGGTGGGCGCAGTACTTC
TRBV3-1/TRBV3-2	TRBJ2-3	-	-	CASSLLRTLQGRADTQYF	TGTGCCAGCAGCCTTCTCCGCACACTTCAGGGTAGGGCAGATACGCAGTATTTT
TRBV7-9	TRBJ1-1	-	-	CASSRTGTPSGPFF	TGTGCCAGCAGTCGTACCGGGACCCCCTCGGGACCTTTCTTT
TRBV6-1	TRBJ1-1	-	-	CASSEGRSLGAEAFF	TGTGCCAGCAGTGAAGGCCGGTCGCTAGGCGCTGAAGCTTTCTTT
TRBV28	TRBJ2-7	-	-	CASSLPGGIKYEQYF	TGTGCCAGCAGTCTCCCTGGGGGGATTAAGTACGAGCAGTACTTC
TRBV28	TRBJ1-3	-	-	CASKRTTSSGNTIYF	TGTGCCAGCAAAAGGACCACGAGCTCTGGAAACACCATATATTTT
TRBV24-1	TRBJ1-5	-	-	CATSDLGRGRQPQHF	TGTGCCACCAGTGATTTAGGCAGGGGTCGTCAGCCCCAGCATTTT
TRBV6-5	TRBJ2-7	-	-	CAVRESITREQYF	TGTGCCGTTAGGGAATCTATCACGAGGGAGCAGTACTTC
TRBV10-3	TRBJ2-7	-	-	CAISDKAMTVSF	TGTGCCATCAGTGACAAGGCGATGACGGTGAGCTTC
TRBV7-2	TRBJ1-2	-	-	CASSLYFGGTYGYTF	TGTGCCAGCAGCTTGTATTTTGGGGGGACCTATGGCTACACCTTC